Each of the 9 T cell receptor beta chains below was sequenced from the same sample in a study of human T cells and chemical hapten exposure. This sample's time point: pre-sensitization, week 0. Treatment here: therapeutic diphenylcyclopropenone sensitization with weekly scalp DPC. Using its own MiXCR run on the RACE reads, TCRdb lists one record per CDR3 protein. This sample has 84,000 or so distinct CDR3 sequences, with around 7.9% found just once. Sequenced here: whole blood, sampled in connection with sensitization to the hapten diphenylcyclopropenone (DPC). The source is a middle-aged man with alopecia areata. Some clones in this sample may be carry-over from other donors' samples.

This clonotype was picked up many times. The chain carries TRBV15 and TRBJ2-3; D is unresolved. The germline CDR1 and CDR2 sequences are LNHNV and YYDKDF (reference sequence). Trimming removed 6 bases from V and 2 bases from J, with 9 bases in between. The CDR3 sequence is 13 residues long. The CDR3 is CATSPTNTDTQYF. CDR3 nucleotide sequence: TGTGCCACCAGTCCGACAAACACAGATACGCAGTATTTT.

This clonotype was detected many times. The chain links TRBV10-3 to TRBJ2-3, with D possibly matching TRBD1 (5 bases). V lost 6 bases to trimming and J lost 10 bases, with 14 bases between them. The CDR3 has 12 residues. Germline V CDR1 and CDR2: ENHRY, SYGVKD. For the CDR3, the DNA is TGTGCCATCAGCCAAGGGGCCGGCTCGCAGTATTTT. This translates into CAISQGAGSQYF.

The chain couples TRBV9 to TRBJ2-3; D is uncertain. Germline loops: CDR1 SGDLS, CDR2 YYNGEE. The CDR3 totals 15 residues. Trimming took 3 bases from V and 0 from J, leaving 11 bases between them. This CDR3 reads CASSAGVPSTDTQYF. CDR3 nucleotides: TGTGCCAGCAGCGCCGGAGTTCCTAGCACAGATACGCAGTATTTT.

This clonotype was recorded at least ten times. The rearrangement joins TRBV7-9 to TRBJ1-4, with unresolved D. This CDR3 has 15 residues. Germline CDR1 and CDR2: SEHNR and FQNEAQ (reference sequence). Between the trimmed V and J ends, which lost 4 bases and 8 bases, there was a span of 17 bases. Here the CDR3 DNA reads TGTGCCAGCAGCTCCGGACCGTTCTCGGACGAAAAACTGTTTTTT. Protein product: CASSSGPFSDEKLFF.

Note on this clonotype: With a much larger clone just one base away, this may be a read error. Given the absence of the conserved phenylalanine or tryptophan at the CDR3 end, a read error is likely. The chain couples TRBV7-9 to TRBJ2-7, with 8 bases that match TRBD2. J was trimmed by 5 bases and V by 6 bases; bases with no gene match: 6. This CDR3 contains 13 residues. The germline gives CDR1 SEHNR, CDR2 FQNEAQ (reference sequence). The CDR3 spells CASSSGGLDEQYS. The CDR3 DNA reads TGTGCCAGCAGTTCGGGAGGGTTGGACGAGCAGTACTCC.

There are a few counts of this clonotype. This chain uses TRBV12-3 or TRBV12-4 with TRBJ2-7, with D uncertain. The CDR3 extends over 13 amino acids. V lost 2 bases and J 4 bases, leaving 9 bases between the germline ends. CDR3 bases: TGTGCCAGCAGTTTATGGTCAGAATACGAGCAGTACTTC. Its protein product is CASSLWSEYEQYF.

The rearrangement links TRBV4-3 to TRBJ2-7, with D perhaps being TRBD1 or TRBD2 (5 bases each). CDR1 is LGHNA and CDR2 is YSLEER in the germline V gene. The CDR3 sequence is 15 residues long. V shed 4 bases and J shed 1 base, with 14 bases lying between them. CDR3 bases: TGCGCCAGCAGCCCAAGCCGGGACGTATCCTACGAGCAGTACTTC. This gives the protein CASSPSRDVSYEQYF.

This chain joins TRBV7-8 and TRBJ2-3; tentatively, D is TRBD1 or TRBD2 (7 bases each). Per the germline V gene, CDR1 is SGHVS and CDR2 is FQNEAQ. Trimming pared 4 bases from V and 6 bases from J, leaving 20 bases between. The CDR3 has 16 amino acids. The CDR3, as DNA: TGTGCCAGCAGCTCTGGGGGGGGACAGCGTTTCGATACGCAGTATTTT. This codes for CASSSGGGQRFDTQYF.

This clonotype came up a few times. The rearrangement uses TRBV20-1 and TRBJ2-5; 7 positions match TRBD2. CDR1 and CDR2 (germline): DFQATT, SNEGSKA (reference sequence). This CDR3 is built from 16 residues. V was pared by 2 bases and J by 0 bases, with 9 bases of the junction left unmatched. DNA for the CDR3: TGCAGTGCTAGAACTTATCTAGCGGCAGACCAAGAGACCCAGTACTTC. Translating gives CSARTYLAADQETQYF.